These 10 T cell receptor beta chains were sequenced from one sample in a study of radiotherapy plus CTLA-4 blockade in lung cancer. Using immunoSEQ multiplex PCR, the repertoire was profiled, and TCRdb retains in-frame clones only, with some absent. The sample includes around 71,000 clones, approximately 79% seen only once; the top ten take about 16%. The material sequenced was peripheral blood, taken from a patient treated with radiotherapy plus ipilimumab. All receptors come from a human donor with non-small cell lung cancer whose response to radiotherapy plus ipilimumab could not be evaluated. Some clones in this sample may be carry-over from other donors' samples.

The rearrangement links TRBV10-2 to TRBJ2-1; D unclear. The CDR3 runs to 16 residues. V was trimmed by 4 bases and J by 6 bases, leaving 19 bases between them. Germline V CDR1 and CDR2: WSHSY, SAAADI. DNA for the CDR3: TGCGCCAGCAGTGCCTACCTAGAAGGCCCACGCAATGAGCAGTTCTTC. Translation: CASSAYLEGPRNEQFF.

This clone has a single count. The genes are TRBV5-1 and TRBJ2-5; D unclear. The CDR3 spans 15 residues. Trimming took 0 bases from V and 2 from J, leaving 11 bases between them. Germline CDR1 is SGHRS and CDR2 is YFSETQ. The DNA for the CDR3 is TGCGCCAGCAGCTTGGGGTCAGTAAGTCAAGAGACCCAGTACTTC. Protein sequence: CASSLGSVSQETQYF. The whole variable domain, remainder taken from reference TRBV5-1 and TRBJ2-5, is KAGVTQTPRYLIKTRGQQVTLSCSPISGHRSVSWYQQTPGQGLQFLFEYFSETQRNKGNFPGRFSGRQFSNSRSEMNVSTLELGDSALYLCASSLGSVSQETQYFGPGTRLLVL.

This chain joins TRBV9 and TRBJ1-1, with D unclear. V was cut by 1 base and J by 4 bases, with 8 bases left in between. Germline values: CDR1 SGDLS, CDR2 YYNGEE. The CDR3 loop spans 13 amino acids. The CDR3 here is CASSVKASTEAFF. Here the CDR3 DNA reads TGTGCCAGCAGCGTAAAAGCGAGCACTGAAGCTTTCTTT.

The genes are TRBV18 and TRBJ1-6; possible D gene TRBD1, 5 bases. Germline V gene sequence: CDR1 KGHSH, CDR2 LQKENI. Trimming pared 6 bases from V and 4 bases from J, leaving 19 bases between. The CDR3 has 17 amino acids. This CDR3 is CASSPRGGGGYNSPLHF. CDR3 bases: TGTGCCAGCTCCCCCCGGGGCGGTGGAGGGTATAATTCACCCCTCCACTTT. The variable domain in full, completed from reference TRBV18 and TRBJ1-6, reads NAGVMQNPRHLVRRRGQEARLRCSPMKGHSHVYWYRQLPEEGLKFMVYLQKENIIDESGMPKERFSAEFPKEGPSILRIQQVVRGDSAAYFCASSPRGGGGYNSPLHFGNGTRLTVT.

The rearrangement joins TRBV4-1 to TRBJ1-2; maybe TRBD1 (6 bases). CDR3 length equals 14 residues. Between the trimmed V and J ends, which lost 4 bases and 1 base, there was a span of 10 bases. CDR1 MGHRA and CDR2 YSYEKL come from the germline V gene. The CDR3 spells CASSLGGHNYGYTF. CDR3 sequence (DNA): TGCGCCAGCAGCCTGGGGGGGCATAACTATGGCTACACCTTC.

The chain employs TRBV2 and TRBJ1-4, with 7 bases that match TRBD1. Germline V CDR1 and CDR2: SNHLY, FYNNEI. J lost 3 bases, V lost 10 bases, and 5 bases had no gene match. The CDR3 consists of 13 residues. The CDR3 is CAIQQGSNEKLFF. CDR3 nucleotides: TGTGCCATCCAACAGGGGTCTAATGAAAAACTGTTTTTT.

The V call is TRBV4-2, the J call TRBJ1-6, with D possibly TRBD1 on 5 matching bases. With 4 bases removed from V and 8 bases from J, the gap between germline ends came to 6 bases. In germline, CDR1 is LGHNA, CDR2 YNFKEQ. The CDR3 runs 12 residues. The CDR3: CASSLGDSPLHF. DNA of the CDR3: TGTGCCAGCAGCCTAGGGGATTCACCCCTCCACTTT.

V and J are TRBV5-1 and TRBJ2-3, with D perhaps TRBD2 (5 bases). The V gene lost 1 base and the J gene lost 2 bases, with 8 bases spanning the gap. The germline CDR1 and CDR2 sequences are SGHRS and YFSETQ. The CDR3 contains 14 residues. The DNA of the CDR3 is TGCGCCAGCAGCTTGACTAGTGTCACAGATACGCAGTATTTT. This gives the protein CASSLTSVTDTQYF.

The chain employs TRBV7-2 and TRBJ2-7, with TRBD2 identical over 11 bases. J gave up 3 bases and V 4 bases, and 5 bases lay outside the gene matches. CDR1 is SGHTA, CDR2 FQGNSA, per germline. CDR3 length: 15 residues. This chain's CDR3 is CASSSQTSGSYEQYF. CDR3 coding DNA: TGTGCCAGCAGCTCCCAAACTAGCGGGAGCTACGAGCAGTACTTC.

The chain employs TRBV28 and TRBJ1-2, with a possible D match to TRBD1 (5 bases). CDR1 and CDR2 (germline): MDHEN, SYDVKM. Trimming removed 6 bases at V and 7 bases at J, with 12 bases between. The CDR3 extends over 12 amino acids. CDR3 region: CASSQGWFGYTF. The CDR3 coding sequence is TGTGCCAGCAGCCAGGGTTGGTTTGGCTACACCTTC.